This paragraph covers one TCR beta chain sequence. Its target antigen remains unknown. No much larger clone is present one base from it, and per-base qualities are unavailable. The cysteine opens and the phenylalanine closes a CDR3 of 18 amino acids. Only CDR3 DNA remains: 54 bases, in frame from the first base. CDR1 and CDR2 (LGHNA, YSLEER) derive from the germline V gene. For this chain, trimming is 1 base at the V end and 4 bases at the J end, and the number of junction bases without a gene match is 12. The data stem from a study of shared T cell receptors in the human thymus (dated by TCRdb to 2020 to 2022). In terms of the full investigation: The study investigated the way shared, self-reactive T-cell receptor alpha chains are produced in the human thymus.

Receptor amplification or capture employed the immunoSEQ multiplex PCR assay. TCRdb took this table from immuneACCESS and kept in-frame rearrangements with V and J called. Such tables lack part of the clones; where checked against another copy, unresolved V genes explain under half of the gap, and the rest is unexplained. The sample profile shows hundreds of thousands of clones; 87% of them were found once. The ten top clones hold 0.0094% of the sample. A further study also used this sample, focusing on human thymus T cells. According to the second study: In Finland, the donors were immunologically healthy infants who were having open corrective cardiac surgery for congenital heart defects. Thymus tissue was collected as surgical resects that were removed during corrective cardiac surgery. Usage of V and J gene segments appeared to be biased in both the thymic and the peripheral blood repertoires. Highly overlapping thymic TCR repertoires among unrelated individuals were reported in the related research. The study described the TCR alpha and beta repertoires in about eight infant thymus samples and a handful of matching peripheral blood samples. Donor ages ranged from roughly 6 to 250 days, and the cohort comprised over 5 male and two female infants. Thymocytes were released mechanically from tissue and stored at -70 °C as pellets of about 10-34 million cells. A QIAsymphony instrument was used to extract genomic DNA from frozen cell pellets. TCRB and TCRAD loci were amplified from a standardized quantity of quality-controlled genomic DNA using the immunoSEQ multiplex PCR assay. Amplicons spanned the V(D)J region at a length sufficient to cover the CDR3 and identify V and J genes. Amplicon sequencing was performed on an Illumina platform through the commercial immunoSEQ service. Primer bias and sequencing errors were corrected as previously described, and TCRAD and TCRB definitions were based on the IMGT database. The repertoires were analysed using immunoSEQ Analyzer 3.0 and VDJTools for basic statistics, V/J segment usage, diversity estimates, rarefaction and pairwise overlap. To estimate diversity, the Chao1, ChaoE, Efron-Thisted, Shannon and inverse Simpson indices were applied, and diversity was also estimated on datasets down-sampled to the smallest sample. Repertoire overlap used strict matching of CDR3 nucleotide sequence, V gene and J gene, with Jaccard-based multidimensional scaling clustering. On average, around 810,000 unique TCRB clonotypes were obtained from thymus samples, compared with about 84,000 from blood samples.

Source material: thymocytes. The chain links TRBV4-3 with TRBJ2-3; 9 nucleotides in the junction match TRBD2. The clonotype originates from a boy under two years old with a congenital heart defect. Donor details come from another sample of the same person, matched by shared clones. CDR3 protein: CASSQVATGLAIADTQYF. Here is the DNA: TGCGCCAGCAGCCAAGTCGCTACGGGACTAGCTATAGCAGATACGCAGTATTTT.